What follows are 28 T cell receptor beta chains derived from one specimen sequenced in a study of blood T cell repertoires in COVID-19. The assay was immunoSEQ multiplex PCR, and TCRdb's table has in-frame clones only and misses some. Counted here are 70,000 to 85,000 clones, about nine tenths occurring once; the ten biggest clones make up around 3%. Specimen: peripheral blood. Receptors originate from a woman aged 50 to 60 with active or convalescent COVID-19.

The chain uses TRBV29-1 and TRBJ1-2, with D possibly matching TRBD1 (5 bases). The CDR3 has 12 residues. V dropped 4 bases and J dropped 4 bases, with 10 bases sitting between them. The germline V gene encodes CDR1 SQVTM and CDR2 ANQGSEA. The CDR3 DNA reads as TGCAGCGTTGTTGACAGTATCTATGGCTACACCTTC. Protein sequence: CSVVDSIYGYTF.

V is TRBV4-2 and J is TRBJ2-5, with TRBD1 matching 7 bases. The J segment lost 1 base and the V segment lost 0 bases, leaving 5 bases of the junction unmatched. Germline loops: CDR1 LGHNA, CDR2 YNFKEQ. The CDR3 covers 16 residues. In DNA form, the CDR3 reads TGTGCCAGCAGCCAAGAGGGACAGAAGTCCCAAGAGACCCAGTACTTC. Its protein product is CASSQEGQKSQETQYF.

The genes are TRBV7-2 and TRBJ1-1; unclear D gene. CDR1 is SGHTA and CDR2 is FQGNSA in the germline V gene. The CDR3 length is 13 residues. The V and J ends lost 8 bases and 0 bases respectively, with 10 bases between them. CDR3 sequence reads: CASASQMNTEAFF. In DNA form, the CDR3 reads TGTGCCAGCGCTAGCCAGATGAACACTGAAGCTTTCTTT. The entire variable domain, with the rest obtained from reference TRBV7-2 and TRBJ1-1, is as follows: GAGVSQSPSNKVTEKGKDVELRCDPISGHTALYWYRQSLGQGLEFLIYFQGNSAPDKSGLPSDRFSAERTGGSVSTLTIQRTQQEDSAVYLCASASQMNTEAFFGQGTRLTVV.

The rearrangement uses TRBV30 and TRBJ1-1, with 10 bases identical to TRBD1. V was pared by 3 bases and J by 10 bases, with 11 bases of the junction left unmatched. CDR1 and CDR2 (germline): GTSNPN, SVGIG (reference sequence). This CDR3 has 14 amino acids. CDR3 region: CAWSHSDRGRIAFF. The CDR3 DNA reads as TGTGCCTGGAGCCACTCTGACAGGGGGCGCATAGCTTTCTTT.

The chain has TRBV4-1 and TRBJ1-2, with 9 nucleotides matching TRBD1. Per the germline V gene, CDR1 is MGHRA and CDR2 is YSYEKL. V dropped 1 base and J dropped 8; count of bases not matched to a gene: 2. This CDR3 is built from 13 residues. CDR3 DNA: TGCGCCAGCAGCCAAGTGGACAGGGGCGGCTACACCTTC. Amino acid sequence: CASSQVDRGGYTF.

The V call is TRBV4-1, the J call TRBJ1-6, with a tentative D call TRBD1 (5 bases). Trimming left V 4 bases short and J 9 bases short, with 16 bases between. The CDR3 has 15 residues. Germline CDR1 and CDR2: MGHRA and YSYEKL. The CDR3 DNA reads TGCGCCAGCAGCCTACCCATCCCAGGGATTTCACCCCTCCACTTT. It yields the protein CASSLPIPGISPLHF.

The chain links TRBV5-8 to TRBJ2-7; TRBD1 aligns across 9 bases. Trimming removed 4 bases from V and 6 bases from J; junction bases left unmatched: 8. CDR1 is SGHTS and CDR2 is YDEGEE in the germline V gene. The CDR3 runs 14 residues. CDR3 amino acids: CASSPGDRASEQYF. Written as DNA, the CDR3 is TGTGCCAGCAGCCCAGGGGACAGGGCAAGCGAGCAGTACTTC. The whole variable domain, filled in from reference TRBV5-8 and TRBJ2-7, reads EAGVTQSPTHLIKTRGQQATLRCSPISGHTSVYWYQQALGLGLQFLLWYDEGEERNRGNFPPRFSGRQFPNYSSELNVNALELEDSALYLCASSPGDRASEQYFGPGTRLTVT.

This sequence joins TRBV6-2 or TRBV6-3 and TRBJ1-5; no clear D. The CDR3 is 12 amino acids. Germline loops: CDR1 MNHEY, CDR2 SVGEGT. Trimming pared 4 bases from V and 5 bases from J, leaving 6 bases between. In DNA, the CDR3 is TGTGCCAGCAGTTCCAGATATCAGCCCCAGCATTTT. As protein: CASSSRYQPQHF.

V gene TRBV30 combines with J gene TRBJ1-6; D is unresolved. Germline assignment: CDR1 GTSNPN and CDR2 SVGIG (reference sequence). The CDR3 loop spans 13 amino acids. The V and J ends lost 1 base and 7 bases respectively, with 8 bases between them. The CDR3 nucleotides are TGTGCCTGGAGTGACCAGGCCAATTCACCCCTCCACTTT. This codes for CAWSDQANSPLHF.

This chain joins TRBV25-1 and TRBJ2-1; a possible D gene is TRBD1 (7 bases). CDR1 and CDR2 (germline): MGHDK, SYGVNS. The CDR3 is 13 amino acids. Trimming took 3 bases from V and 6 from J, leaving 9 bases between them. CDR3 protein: CASSDRGANEQFF. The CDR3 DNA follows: TGTGCCAGCAGTGACAGGGGGGCCAATGAGCAGTTCTTC. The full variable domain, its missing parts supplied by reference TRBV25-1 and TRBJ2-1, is EADIYQTPRYLVIGTGKKITLECSQTMGHDKMYWYQQDPGMELHLIHYSYGVNSTEKGDLSSESTVSRIRTEHFPLTLESARPSHTSQYLCASSDRGANEQFFGPGTRLTVL.

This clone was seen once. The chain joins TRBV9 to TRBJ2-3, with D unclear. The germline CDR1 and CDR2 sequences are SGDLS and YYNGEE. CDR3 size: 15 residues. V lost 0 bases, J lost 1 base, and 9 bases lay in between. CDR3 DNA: TGTGCCAGCAGCGTAGCTGGAGATCGCACAGATACGCAGTATTTT. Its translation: CASSVAGDRTDTQYF. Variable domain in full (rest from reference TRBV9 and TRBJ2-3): DSGVTQTPKHLITATGQRVTLRCSPRSGDLSVYWYQQSLDQGLQFLIQYYNGEERAKGNILERFSAQQFPDLHSELNLSSLELGDSALYFCASSVAGDRTDTQYFGPGTRLTVL.

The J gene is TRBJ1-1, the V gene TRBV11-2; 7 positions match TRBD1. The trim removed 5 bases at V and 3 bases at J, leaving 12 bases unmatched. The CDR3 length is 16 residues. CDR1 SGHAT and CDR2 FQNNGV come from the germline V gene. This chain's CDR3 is CASSRHLTGLDTEAFF. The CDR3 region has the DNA TGTGCCAGCAGCCGCCACTTGACAGGGTTGGACACTGAAGCTTTCTTT.

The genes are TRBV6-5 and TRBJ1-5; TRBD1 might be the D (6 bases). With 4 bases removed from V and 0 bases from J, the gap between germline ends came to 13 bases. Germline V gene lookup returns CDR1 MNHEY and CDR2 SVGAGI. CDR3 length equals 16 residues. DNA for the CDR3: TGTGCCAGCAGTTCCCGAGGGGGTAATAGCAATCAGCCCCAGCATTTT. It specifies CASSSRGGNSNQPQHF.

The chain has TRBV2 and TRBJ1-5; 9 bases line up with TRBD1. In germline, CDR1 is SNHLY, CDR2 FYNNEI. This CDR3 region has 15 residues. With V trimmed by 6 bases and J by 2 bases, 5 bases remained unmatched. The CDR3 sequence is CASRGTGSGNQPQHF. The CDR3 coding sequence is TGTGCCAGCAGAGGGACAGGGTCGGGCAATCAGCCCCAGCATTTT.

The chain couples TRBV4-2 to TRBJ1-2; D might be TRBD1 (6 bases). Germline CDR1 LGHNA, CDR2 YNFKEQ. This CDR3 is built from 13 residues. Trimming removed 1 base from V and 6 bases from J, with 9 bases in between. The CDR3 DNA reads TGTGCCAGCAGCCAAGGGGGGCGTGATGGCTACACCTTC. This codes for CASSQGGRDGYTF.

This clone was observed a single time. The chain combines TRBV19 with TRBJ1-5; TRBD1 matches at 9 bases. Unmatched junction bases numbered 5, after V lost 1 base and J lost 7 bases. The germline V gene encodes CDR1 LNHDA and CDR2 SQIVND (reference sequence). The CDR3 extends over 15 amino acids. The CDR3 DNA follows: TGTGCCAGTAGTATAGTAACAGGGGGCGGACAGCCCCAGCATTTT. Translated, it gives CASSIVTGGGQPQHF.

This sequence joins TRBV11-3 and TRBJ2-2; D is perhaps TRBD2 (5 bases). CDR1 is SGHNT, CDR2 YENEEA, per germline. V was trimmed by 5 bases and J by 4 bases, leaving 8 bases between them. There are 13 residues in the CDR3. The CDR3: CASSLASTGELFF. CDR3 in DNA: TGTGCCAGCAGCCTAGCCAGCACCGGGGAGCTGTTTTTT.

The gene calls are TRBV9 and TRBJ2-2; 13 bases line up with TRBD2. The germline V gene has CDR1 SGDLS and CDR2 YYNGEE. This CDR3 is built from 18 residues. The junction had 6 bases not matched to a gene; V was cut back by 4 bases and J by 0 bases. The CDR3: CASSIWTSGGPNTGELFF. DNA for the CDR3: TGTGCCAGCAGCATATGGACTAGCGGGGGACCGAACACCGGGGAGCTGTTTTTT.

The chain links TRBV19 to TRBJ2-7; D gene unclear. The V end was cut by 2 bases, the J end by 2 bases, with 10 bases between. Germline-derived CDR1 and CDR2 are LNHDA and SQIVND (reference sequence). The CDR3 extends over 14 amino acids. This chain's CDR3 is CASSISLQTYEQYF. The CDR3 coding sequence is TGTGCCAGTAGTATATCGCTGCAGACCTACGAGCAGTACTTC.

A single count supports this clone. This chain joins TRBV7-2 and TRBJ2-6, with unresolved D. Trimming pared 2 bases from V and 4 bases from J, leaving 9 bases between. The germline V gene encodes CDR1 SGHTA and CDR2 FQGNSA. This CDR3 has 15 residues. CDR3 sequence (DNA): TGTGCCAGCAGCTTAACTTGGTCCGGGGCCAACGTCCTGACTTTC. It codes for CASSLTWSGANVLTF.

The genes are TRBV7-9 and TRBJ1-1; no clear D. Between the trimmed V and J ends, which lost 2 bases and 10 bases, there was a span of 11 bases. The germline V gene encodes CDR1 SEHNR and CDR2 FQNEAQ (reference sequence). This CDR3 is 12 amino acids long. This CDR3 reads CASSLSGRGAFF. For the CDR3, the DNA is TGTGCCAGCAGCTTAAGTGGGCGGGGAGCTTTCTTT.

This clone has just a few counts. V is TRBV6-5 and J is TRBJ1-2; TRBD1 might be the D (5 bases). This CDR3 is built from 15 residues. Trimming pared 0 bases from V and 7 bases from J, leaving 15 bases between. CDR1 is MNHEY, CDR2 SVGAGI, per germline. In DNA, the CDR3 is TGTGCCAGCAGTTACTCAACCGGGGGGACGGCTGGCTACACCTTC. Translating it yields CASSYSTGGTAGYTF.

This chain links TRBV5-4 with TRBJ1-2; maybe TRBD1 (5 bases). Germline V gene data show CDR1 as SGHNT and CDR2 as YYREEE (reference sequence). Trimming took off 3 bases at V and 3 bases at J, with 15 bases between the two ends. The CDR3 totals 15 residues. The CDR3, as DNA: TGTGCCAGCAGCTCCAAACCGGACAAATACTATGGCTACACCTTC. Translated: CASSSKPDKYYGYTF.

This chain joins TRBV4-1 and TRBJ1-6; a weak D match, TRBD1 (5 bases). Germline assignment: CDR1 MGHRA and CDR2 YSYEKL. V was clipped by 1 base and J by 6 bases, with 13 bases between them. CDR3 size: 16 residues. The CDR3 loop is CASSQVGRVGNSPLHF. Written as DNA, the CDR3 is TGCGCCAGCAGCCAAGTAGGCAGGGTCGGTAATTCACCCCTCCACTTT.

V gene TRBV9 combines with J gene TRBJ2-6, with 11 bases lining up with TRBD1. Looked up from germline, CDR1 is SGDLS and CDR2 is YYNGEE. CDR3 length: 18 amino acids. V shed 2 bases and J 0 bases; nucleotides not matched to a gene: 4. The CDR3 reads CASSVRGQGVSGANVLTF. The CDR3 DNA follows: TGTGCCAGCAGCGTTAGGGGACAGGGGGTCTCTGGGGCCAACGTCCTGACTTTC.

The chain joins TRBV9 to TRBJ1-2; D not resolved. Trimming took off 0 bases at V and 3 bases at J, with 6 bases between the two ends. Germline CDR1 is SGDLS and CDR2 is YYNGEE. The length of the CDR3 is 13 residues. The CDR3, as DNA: TGTGCCAGCAGCGTAGCTCTAGACTATGGCTACACCTTC. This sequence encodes CASSVALDYGYTF. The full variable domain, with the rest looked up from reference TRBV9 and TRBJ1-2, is DSGVTQTPKHLITATGQRVTLRCSPRSGDLSVYWYQQSLDQGLQFLIQYYNGEERAKGNILERFSAQQFPDLHSELNLSSLELGDSALYFCASSVALDYGYTFGSGTRLTVV.

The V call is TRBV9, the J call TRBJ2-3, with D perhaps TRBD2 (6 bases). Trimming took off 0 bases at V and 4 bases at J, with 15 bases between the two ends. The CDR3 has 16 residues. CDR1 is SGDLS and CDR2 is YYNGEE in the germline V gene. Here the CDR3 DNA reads TGTGCCAGCAGCGTAGGTCCTAGCGAGACGGCAGATACGCAGTATTTT. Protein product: CASSVGPSETADTQYF.

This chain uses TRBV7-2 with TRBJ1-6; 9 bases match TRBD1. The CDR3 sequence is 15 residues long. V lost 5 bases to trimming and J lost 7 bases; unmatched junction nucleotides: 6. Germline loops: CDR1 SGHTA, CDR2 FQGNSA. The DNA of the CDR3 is TGTGCCAGCAGCCGGGACAGGGTCAGCAATTCACCCCTCCACTTT. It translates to CASSRDRVSNSPLHF.